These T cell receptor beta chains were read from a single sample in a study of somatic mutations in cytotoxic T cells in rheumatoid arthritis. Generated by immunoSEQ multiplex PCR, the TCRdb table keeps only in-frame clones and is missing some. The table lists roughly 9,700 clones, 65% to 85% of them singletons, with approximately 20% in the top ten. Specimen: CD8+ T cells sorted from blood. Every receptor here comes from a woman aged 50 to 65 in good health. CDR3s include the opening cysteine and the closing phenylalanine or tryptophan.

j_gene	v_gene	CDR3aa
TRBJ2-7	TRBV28	CASSPMDFLWQYF
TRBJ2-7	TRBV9	CASSPLDRAYEQYF
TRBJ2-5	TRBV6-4	CASSEGTGGGETQYF
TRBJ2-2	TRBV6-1	CASSEIAGDTGELFF
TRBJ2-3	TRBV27	CASSGLALPDTQYF
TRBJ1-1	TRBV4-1	CASSLLQGKEREAFF
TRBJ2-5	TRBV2	CASRREGETQYF
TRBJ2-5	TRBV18	CASSPPGLAGPGGETQYF
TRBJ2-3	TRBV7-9	CASSTLGLAGFPDTQYF
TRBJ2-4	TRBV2	CASSEAIAVLSIQYF
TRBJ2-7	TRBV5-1	CASSLGLGREYEQYF
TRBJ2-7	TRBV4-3	CASSQDFGHGGYEQYF
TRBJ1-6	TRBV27	CASSLWTSPNSPLHF
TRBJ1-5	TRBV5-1	CASSLGTGNQPQHF
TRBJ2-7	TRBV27	CASSFGAGVREQYF
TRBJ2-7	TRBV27	CASSLLGGGAYEQYF
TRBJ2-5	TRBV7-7	CASSSGAGREETQYF
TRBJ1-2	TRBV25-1	CASSESTVYGYTF
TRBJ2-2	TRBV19	CASSIPPGRDTGELFF
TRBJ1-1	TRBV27	CASSLSGQHEAFF
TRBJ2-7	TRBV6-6	CASSYNYEQYF
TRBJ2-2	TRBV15	CATSRSWGLAGPGELFF
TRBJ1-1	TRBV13	CASSLRRGNTEAFF
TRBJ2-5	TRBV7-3	CASSPGAGGEETQYF
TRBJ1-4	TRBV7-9	CASSTRGMGEKLFF
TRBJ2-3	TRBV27	CASSLSLAGGPPDTQYF